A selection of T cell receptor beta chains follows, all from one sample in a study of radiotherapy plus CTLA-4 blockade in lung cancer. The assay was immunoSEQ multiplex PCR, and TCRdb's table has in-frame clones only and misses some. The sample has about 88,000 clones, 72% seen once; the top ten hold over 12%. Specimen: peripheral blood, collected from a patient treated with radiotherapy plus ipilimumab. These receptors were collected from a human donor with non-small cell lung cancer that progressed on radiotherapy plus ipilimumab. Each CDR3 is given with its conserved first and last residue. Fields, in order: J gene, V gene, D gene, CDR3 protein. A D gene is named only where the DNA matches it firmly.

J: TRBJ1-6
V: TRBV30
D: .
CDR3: CAWTPLDSLNSPLHF

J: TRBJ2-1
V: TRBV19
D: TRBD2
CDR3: CASSMSGASGGPSSYNEQFF

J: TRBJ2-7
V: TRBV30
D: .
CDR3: CAWTGGGEQYF

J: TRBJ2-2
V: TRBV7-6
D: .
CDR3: CASTTGRTGELFF

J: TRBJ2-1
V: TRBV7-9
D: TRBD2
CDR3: CASSRTSGPYNEQFF

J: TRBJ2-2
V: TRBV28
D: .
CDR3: CASSSSRGSNTGELFF

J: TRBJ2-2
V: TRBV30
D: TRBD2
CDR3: CAWRPGGAGELFF

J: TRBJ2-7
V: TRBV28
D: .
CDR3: CASSFLYEQYF

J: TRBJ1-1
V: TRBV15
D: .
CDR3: CATSRDRRGTEAFF

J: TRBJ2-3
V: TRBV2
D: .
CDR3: CASSGLPSSTDTQYF

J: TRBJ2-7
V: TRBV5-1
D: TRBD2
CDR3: CASSLAIGRGSYEQYF

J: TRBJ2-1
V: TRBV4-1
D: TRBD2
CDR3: CASSQDYSAAGGRGEQFF

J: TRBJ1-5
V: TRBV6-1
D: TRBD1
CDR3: CATRQGYSNQPQHF

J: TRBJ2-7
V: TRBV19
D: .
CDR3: CASSMSAGYSYEQYF

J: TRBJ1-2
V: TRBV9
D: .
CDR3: CASSVGADGYTF

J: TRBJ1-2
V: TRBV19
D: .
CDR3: CASTRTGTNYGYTF

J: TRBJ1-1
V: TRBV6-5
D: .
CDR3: CAIRPAQNTEAFF

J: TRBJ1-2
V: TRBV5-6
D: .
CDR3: CASASSNYGYTF

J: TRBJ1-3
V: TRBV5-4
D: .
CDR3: CASSFRNTIYF

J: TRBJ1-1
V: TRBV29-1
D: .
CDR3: CSVAAQGNTEAFF

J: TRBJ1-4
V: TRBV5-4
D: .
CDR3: CASTQAGSNEKLFF

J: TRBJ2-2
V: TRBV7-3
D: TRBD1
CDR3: CASSPSQGAVTGELFF

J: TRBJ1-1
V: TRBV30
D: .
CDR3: CAWSVEGSNTEAFF

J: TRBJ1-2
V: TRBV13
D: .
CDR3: CASSALGVTSYGYTF

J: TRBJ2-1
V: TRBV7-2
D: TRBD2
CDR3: CASSVRGVYNEQFF

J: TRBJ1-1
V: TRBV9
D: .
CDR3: CASSVGSTSNTEAFF

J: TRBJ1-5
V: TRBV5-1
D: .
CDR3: CASSLGGEGNQPQHF

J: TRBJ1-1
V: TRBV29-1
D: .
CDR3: CSVWGDMNTEAFF

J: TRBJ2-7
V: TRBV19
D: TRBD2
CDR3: CASSRRGGSYEQYF

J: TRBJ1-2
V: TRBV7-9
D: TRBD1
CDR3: CASSQAWDSYGYTF